This passage covers 27 T cell receptor beta chains from one sample sequenced in a study of Ad26.COV2.S vaccination and SARS-CoV-2 variants. This sample's treatment: 15 to 20 received Ad26.COV2.S at low or high dose, single or two shots; a few received placebo; per-sample allocation not given. Following the first vaccine or placebo injection, samples were taken on day 63. Sequencing was performed with immunoSEQ multiplex PCR; in TCRdb, only in-frame clones are kept and a portion is missing. The profile shows about 350,000 clones, less than 90% of them singletons. The sample in question was peripheral blood, obtained in a trial of Ad26.COV2.S vaccine versus placebo. These receptors were taken from a person between 18 and 59 years old who received the Ad26.COV2.S COVID-19 vaccine or a placebo.

V gene TRBV11-2 combines with J gene TRBJ2-7; possible D gene TRBD2, 5 bases. There are 12 residues in the CDR3. Trimming stripped 3 bases from V and 5 bases from J, with 8 bases between. Germline values: CDR1 SGHAT, CDR2 FQNNGV. Here the CDR3 DNA reads TGTGCCAGCAGCTTGACTAACAACGAGCAGTACTTC. This codes for CASSLTNNEQYF. Together with reference TRBV11-2 and TRBJ2-7, the CDR3 gives the full variable domain: EAGVAQSPRYKIIEKRQSVAFWCNPISGHATLYWYQQILGQGPKLLIQFQNNGVVDDSQLPKDRFSAERLKGVDSTLKIQPAKLEDSAVYLCASSLTNNEQYFGPGTRLTVT.

The chain has TRBV6-5 and TRBJ1-1, with TRBD1 matching 8 bases. V shed 6 bases and J 4 bases; nucleotides not matched to a gene: 7. The CDR3 consists of 14 residues. Germline loops: CDR1 MNHEY, CDR2 SVGAGI. The CDR3 is CASRTQGVGTEAFF. In DNA form, the CDR3 reads TGTGCCAGCAGAACACAGGGGGTTGGCACTGAAGCTTTCTTT.

J is TRBJ1-6 and V is TRBV5-1; 7 bases agree with TRBD1. V lost 3 bases to trimming and J lost 7 bases; unmatched junction nucleotides: 4. Germline CDR1 is SGHRS and CDR2 is YFSETQ. The CDR3 loop spans 14 amino acids. The CDR3 sequence is CASSSYRGNSPLHF. For the CDR3, the DNA is TGCGCCAGCAGCTCCTACAGGGGCAATTCACCCCTCCACTTT.

This chain joins TRBV18 and TRBJ2-2, with D possibly matching TRBD1 (6 bases). Germline CDR1 and CDR2: KGHSH and LQKENI. The ends were cut back, 8 bases at V and 2 bases at J, with 18 bases in the middle. CDR3 length equals 16 residues. The CDR3 region is CASIGTPLINTGELFF. CDR3 in DNA: TGTGCCAGCATCGGGACACCCTTAATTAACACCGGGGAGCTGTTTTTT.

The J gene is TRBJ2-1, the V gene TRBV11-3, with D maybe TRBD2 (7 bases). Trimming removed 2 bases from V and 4 bases from J, with 12 bases in between. This CDR3 comprises 15 residues. CDR1 is SGHNT and CDR2 is YENEEA in the germline V gene. CDR3 amino acids: CASSLMGGLYNEQFF. The CDR3 region has the DNA TGTGCCAGCAGCTTAATGGGGGGGCTTTACAATGAGCAGTTCTTC.

This chain connects TRBV29-1 to TRBJ1-2; D possibly corresponds to TRBD1 (6 bases). Looked up from germline, CDR1 is SQVTM and CDR2 is ANQGSEA. V was cut by 3 bases and J by 5 bases, with 19 bases left in between. CDR3 length equals 15 residues. CDR3 region: CSVDLIRQGSYGYTF. CDR3 DNA: TGCAGCGTTGATCTTATTCGTCAGGGGTCTTATGGCTACACCTTC.

V usage is TRBV18 and J usage is TRBJ2-6; no definite D call. There are 18 residues in the CDR3. Germline values: CDR1 KGHSH, CDR2 LQKENI. V shed 0 bases and J shed 0 bases, with 12 bases lying between them. In nucleotides, the CDR3 is TGTGCCAGCTCACCACCGCTCCTACCCAACTCTGGGGCCAACGTCCTGACTTTC. Translating it yields CASSPPLLPNSGANVLTF.

This clone showed up just once. This rearrangement joins TRBV7-3 to TRBJ2-3, with 11 bases lining up with TRBD1. Trimming cost V 4 bases and J 5 bases; bases outside gene matches: 5. This CDR3 spans 15 amino acids. The germline V gene has CDR1 SGHTA and CDR2 FQGTGA. The CDR3, as DNA: TGTGCCAGCAGCTCCGTAGGGACAGGGGGAGATACGCAGTATTTT. Amino acids: CASSSVGTGGDTQYF.

The chain combines TRBV6-5 with TRBJ2-2; 7 nucleotides line up with TRBD1. Germline CDR1 reads MNHEY; CDR2 reads SVGAGI. The CDR3 covers 14 residues. The V and J ends lost 7 bases and 3 bases, in that order; junction bases with no gene match: 5. The CDR3 spells CASTYRGDTGELFF. The CDR3 DNA reads TGTGCCAGCACGTACAGGGGAGACACCGGGGAGCTGTTTTTT.

V usage is TRBV7-3 and J usage is TRBJ2-2; D not resolved. Trimming left V 2 bases short and J 5 bases short, with 9 bases between. This CDR3 region has 14 residues. Germline CDR1 is SGHTA and CDR2 is FQGTGA. The CDR3 DNA follows: TGTGCCAGCAGCTTATGGACGAGGACCGGGGAGCTGTTTTTT. This encodes CASSLWTRTGELFF. Supplemented by reference TRBV7-3 and TRBJ2-2, the full variable domain reads GAGVSQTPSNKVTEKGKYVELRCDPISGHTALYWYRQSLGQGPEFLIYFQGTGAADDSGLPNDRFFAVRPEGSVSTLKIQRTERGDSAVYLCASSLWTRTGELFFGEGSRLTVL.

The chain couples TRBV11-1 to TRBJ1-3, with no clear D. This CDR3 comprises 14 residues. The germline CDR1 and CDR2 sequences are SGHAT and FQDESV (reference sequence). With 5 bases removed from V and 2 bases from J, the gap between germline ends came to 10 bases. The CDR3 protein is CASSQQWAGNTIYF. The CDR3 DNA follows: TGTGCCAGCAGCCAGCAGTGGGCTGGAAACACCATATATTTT.

This clone was counted between two and nine times. The CDR3 is CASSPGATYNQPQHF. The DNA of the CDR3 is TGTGCCAGCAGCCCCGGGGCTACTTACAATCAGCCCCAGCATTTT. This chain links TRBV6-5 with TRBJ1-5; D might be TRBD1 (5 bases). The CDR3 is 15 amino acids. Germline assignment: CDR1 MNHEY and CDR2 SVGAGI. Between the trimmed V and J ends, which lost 6 bases and 3 bases, there was a span of 15 bases.

J is TRBJ1-2 and V is TRBV4-1, with D maybe TRBD1 (6 bases). V lost 4 bases and J 6 bases, leaving 12 bases between the germline ends. Germline lookup yields CDR1 MGHRA and CDR2 YSYEKL. This CDR3 spans 13 amino acids. CDR3 region: CASSLRTVNGYTF. As DNA, the CDR3 is TGCGCCAGCAGCCTCCGGACAGTTAATGGCTACACCTTC.

This chain links TRBV7-2 with TRBJ2-7; D gene ambiguous. V was trimmed by 4 bases and J by 3 bases, leaving 10 bases between them. The CDR3 is 13 amino acids. The germline V gene encodes CDR1 SGHTA and CDR2 FQGNSA. CDR3: CASSSQPYYEQYF. As DNA, the CDR3 is TGTGCCAGCAGCTCCCAGCCCTACTACGAGCAGTACTTC.

This clone was counted between two and nine times. This sequence joins TRBV28 and TRBJ2-7; D might be TRBD1 (6 bases). The CDR3 runs 15 residues. The germline V gene has CDR1 MDHEN and CDR2 SYDVKM. V dropped 6 bases and J dropped 2 bases, with 17 bases sitting between them. CDR3 bases: TGTGCCAGCAGGTGGGGGACGGACAGCACCTACGAGCAGTACTTC. Its translation is CASRWGTDSTYEQYF.

The genes are TRBV27 and TRBJ2-1; D ambiguous. The CDR3 has 17 amino acids. Per the germline V gene, CDR1 is MNHEY and CDR2 is SMNVEV (reference sequence). The V end was cut by 5 bases, the J end by 2 bases, with 19 bases between. The CDR3 nucleotides are TGTGCCAGCAGTCCCTCCTCCTGGACGGAGCCCTACAATGAGCAGTTCTTC. This gives the protein CASSPSSWTEPYNEQFF.

The chain recombines TRBV7-9 with TRBJ2-3, with D maybe TRBD2 (6 bases). Germline V gene lookup returns CDR1 SEHNR and CDR2 FQNEAQ (reference sequence). The CDR3 is made up of 14 amino acids. With 3 bases removed from V and 4 bases from J, the gap between germline ends came to 11 bases. CDR3 protein: CASSFRPGADTQYF. DNA of the CDR3: TGTGCCAGCAGCTTTCGACCGGGGGCAGATACGCAGTATTTT.

The sample holds a few counts of this clone. The chain recombines TRBV19 with TRBJ1-6; maybe TRBD1 (5 bases). The CDR3 length is 14 residues. Per germline, CDR1 LNHDA and CDR2 SQIVND (reference sequence). Trimming cost V 6 bases and J 6 bases, with 12 bases left between them. The CDR3 DNA sequence: TGTGCCAGTAGCCCAAGACAGCGTAATTCACCCCTCCACTTT. It is translated as CASSPRQRNSPLHF.

The chain uses TRBV30 and TRBJ2-5; D call uncertain. The germline CDR1 and CDR2 sequences are GTSNPN and SVGIG (reference sequence). This CDR3 region has 10 residues. V was pared by 5 bases and J by 5 bases, with 6 bases between. CDR3 nucleotides: TGTGCCTGGGGGGTTGAGACCCAGTACTTC. This codes for CAWGVETQYF. Full variable domain (rest looked up from reference TRBV30 and TRBJ2-5): SQTIHQWPATLVQPVGSPLSLECTVEGTSNPNLYWYRQAAGRGLQLLFYSVGIGQISSEVPQNLSASRPQDRQFILSSKKLLLSDSGFYLCAWGVETQYFGPGTRLLVL.

The chain recombines TRBV7-6 with TRBJ2-5; 14 nucleotides agree with TRBD2. V lost 3 bases and J lost 9; bases outside the gene matches: 6. The CDR3 covers 15 residues. Germline V gene data show CDR1 as SGHVS and CDR2 as FNYEAQ. CDR3 DNA sequence: TGTGCCAGCAGCTTGGGACTAGCGGGAGTGATCGCCCAGTACTTC. Translated, it gives CASSLGLAGVIAQYF.

CDR3 sequence reads: CAWSGTSGGVGKNIQYF. For the CDR3, the DNA is TGTGCCTGGAGTGGGACTAGCGGGGGGGTTGGCAAAAACATTCAGTACTTC. This chain links TRBV30 with TRBJ2-4; TRBD2 matches 15 bases. The CDR3 has 17 amino acids. Germline lookup yields CDR1 GTSNPN and CDR2 SVGIG (reference sequence). With V trimmed by 1 base and J by 3 bases, 4 bases remained unmatched.

The chain carries TRBV7-8 and TRBJ1-1; 8 bases align to TRBD1. This CDR3 region has 15 residues. With 5 bases clipped from V and 1 base from J, the junction kept 6 bases outside the gene matches. In germline, CDR1 is SGHVS, CDR2 FQNEAQ. The CDR3 DNA sequence: TGTGCCAGCAGCCCGAGGACAGGGAAGAACACTGAAGCTTTCTTT. It codes for CASSPRTGKNTEAFF.

The J gene is TRBJ2-2, the V gene TRBV11-2, with 10 bases lining up with TRBD2. Per the germline V gene, CDR1 is SGHAT and CDR2 is FQNNGV. The CDR3 length is 17 residues. V shed 1 base, J shed 8 bases, and the junction held 10 bases outside the gene matches. The CDR3 sequence: CASSLGRGLARSGELFF. DNA for the CDR3: TGTGCCAGCAGCTTAGGGCGGGGACTAGCGAGGTCAGGGGAGCTGTTTTTT.

This sequence joins TRBV7-8 and TRBJ2-7, with D possibly being TRBD1 or TRBD2 (5 bases each). Trimming pared 5 bases from V and 2 bases from J, leaving 13 bases between. The CDR3 has 14 amino acids. CDR1 is SGHVS, CDR2 FQNEAQ, per germline. The CDR3: CASSPNTGPYEQYF. CDR3 DNA: TGTGCCAGCAGCCCCAACACGGGGCCCTACGAGCAGTACTTC.

The V gene is TRBV3-1 (or the pseudogene TRBV3-2), the J gene TRBJ2-3; a possible D gene is TRBD1 (6 bases). CDR1 is LGHDT, CDR2 YNNKEL, per germline (reference sequence). V was trimmed by 4 bases and J by 6 bases, leaving 8 bases between them. There are 12 residues in the CDR3. CDR3 in amino acids: CASSRGPDTQYF. Written as DNA, the CDR3 is TGTGCCAGCAGCCGGGGGCCTGATACGCAGTATTTT.

The genes are TRBV5-4 and TRBJ1-3; D gene uncertain. V lost 0 bases to trimming and J lost 2 bases, with 6 bases between them. This CDR3 has 14 amino acids. Germline CDR1 reads SGHNT; CDR2 reads YYREEE (reference sequence). The DNA for the CDR3 is TGTGCCAGCAGCTTGGCCGGGGCTGGAAACACCATATATTTT. It encodes CASSLAGAGNTIYF.

The chain uses TRBV28 and TRBJ2-1; 7 bases are shared with TRBD1. The V and J ends lost 9 bases and 6 bases, in that order; junction bases with no gene match: 11. The CDR3 has 14 residues. CDR1 and CDR2 (germline): MDHEN, SYDVKM. The CDR3 bases are TGTGCCAGTTTAAGGGGGCCTTTAAGCAATGAGCAGTTCTTC. Translating gives CASLRGPLSNEQFF.